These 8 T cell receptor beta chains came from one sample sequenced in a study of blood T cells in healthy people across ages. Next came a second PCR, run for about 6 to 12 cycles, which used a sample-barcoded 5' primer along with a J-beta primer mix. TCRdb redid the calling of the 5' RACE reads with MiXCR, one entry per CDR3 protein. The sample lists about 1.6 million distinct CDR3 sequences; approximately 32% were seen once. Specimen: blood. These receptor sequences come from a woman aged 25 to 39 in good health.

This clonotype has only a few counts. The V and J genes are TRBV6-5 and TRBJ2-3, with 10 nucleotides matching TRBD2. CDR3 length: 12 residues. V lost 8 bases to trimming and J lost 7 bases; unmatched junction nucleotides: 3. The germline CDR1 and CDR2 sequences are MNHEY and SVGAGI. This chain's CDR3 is CASSSGRNTQYF. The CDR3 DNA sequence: TGTGCCAGCTCTAGCGGGAGAAATACGCAGTATTTT.

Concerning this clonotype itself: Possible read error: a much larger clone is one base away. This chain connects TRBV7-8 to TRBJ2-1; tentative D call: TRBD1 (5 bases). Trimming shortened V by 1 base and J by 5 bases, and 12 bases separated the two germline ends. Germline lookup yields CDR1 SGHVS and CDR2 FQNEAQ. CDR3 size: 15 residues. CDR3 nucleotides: TGTGCCAGCAGCTTAGTTGCGGAGACAGACAATGAGCAGTTCTTC. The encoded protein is CASSLVAETDNEQFF.

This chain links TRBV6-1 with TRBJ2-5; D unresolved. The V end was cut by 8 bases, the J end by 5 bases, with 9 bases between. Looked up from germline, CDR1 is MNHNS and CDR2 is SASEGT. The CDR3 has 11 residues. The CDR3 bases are TGTGCCAGCGAAATCGGCGAGACCCAGTACTTC. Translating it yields CASEIGETQYF.

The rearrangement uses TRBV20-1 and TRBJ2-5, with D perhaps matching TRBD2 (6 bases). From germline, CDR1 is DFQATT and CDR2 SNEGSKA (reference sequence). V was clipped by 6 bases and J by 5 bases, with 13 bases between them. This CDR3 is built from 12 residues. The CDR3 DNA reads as TGCAGTGCCAAGTCGGGACTCGAGACCCAGTACTTC. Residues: CSAKSGLETQYF.

CDR3 sequence: CASSLGSPSYEQYF. The DNA for the CDR3 is TGTGCCAGCAGTTTGGGCAGTCCTTCCTACGAGCAGTACTTC. V and J are TRBV27 and TRBJ2-7; D gene unclear. Germline values: CDR1 MNHEY, CDR2 SMNVEV (reference sequence). Between the trimmed V and J ends, which lost 3 bases and 1 base, there was a span of 10 bases. The CDR3 sequence is 14 residues long.

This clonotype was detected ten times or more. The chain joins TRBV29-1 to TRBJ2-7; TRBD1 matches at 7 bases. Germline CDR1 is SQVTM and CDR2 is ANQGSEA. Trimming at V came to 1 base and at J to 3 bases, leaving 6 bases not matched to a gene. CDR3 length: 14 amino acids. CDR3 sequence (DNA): TGCAGCGTTGAAGCACCGGGACAGATCTACGAGCAGTACTTC. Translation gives CSVEAPGQIYEQYF.

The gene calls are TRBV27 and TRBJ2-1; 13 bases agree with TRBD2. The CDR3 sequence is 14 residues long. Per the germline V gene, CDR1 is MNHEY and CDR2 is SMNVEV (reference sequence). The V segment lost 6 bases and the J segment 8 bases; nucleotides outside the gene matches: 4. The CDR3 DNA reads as TGTGCCAGCAGGTGGACTAGCGGGGGCGATGAGCAGTTCTTC. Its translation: CASRWTSGGDEQFF.

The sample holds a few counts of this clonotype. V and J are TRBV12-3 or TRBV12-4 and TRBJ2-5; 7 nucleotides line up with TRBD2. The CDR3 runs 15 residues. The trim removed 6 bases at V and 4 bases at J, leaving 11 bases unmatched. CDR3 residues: CASSPGYGEGETQYF. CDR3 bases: TGTGCCAGCAGCCCCGGTTATGGGGAGGGAGAGACCCAGTACTTC.